The 21 T cell receptor beta chains in this list originate from one sample, sequenced in a study of blood T cell repertoires in COVID-19. Some clones are missing from TCRdb's copy, which holds only in-frame ones; the method was immunoSEQ multiplex PCR. Of a few hundred thousand clones listed, nearly 90% are singletons. Sequenced material: peripheral blood. These TCRs come from a middle-aged woman who had recovered from COVID-19.

This clone has just one count. V usage is TRBV19 and J usage is TRBJ1-4; D not certain. V lost 0 bases and J lost 6, with 5 bases in between. Germline V gene lookup returns CDR1 LNHDA and CDR2 SQIVND (reference sequence). This CDR3 region has 13 residues. Written as DNA, the CDR3 is TGTGCCAGTAGTATAGATATCGATGAAAAACTGTTTTTT. Its protein product is CASSIDIDEKLFF.

V and J are TRBV2 and TRBJ2-1, with D possibly being TRBD2 (7 bases). The V gene lost 5 bases and the J gene lost 15 bases, with 14 bases spanning the gap. CDR1 and CDR2 (germline): SNHLY, FYNNEI. This CDR3 spans 11 amino acids. CDR3 coding DNA: TGTGCCAGCAGTTGGGAGAGGGGGGGGTTCTTC. Translation gives CASSWERGGFF.

The chain couples TRBV19 to TRBJ2-1, with 9 nucleotides matching TRBD2. V shed 6 bases and J 3 bases; nucleotides not matched to a gene: 3. Germline V CDR1 and CDR2: LNHDA, SQIVND (reference sequence). The CDR3 contains 14 residues. In DNA, the CDR3 is TGTGCCAGTAGCCTGACTAGCGGCTACAATGAGCAGTTCTTC. This translates into CASSLTSGYNEQFF.

The chain carries TRBV24-1 and TRBJ1-4, with D perhaps matching TRBD1 (6 bases). Trimming stripped 3 bases from V and 8 bases from J, with 12 bases between. Germline-derived CDR1 and CDR2 are KGHDR and SFDVKD. The CDR3 covers 14 residues. For the CDR3, the DNA is TGTGCCACCAGTGATGCGGGGGCGCAGGAAAAACTGTTTTTT. Its protein is CATSDAGAQEKLFF.

The V gene is TRBV11-3, the J gene TRBJ1-2; 9 nucleotides line up with TRBD1. Germline assignment: CDR1 SGHNT and CDR2 YENEEA. J lost 4 bases, V lost 5 bases, and 2 bases had no gene match. The CDR3 is made up of 13 amino acids. CDR3 region: CASSTDRGYGYTF. The CDR3 DNA sequence: TGTGCCAGCAGCACGGACAGGGGCTATGGCTACACCTTC.

The chain recombines TRBV18 with TRBJ2-5; TRBD1 might be the D (5 bases). The CDR3 has 14 residues. The germline V gene encodes CDR1 KGHSH and CDR2 LQKENI. V lost 4 bases and J lost 2, with 11 bases in between. DNA of the CDR3: TGTGCCAGCTCACTATTAGGGGTTCAAGAGACCCAGTACTTC. Amino acids: CASSLLGVQETQYF.

The chain recombines TRBV5-1 with TRBJ2-2; D perhaps matches TRBD1 (5 bases). Trimming left V 1 base short and J 2 bases short, with 9 bases between. Germline lookup yields CDR1 SGHRS and CDR2 YFSETQ. This CDR3 spans 15 amino acids. The DNA of the CDR3 is TGCGCCAGCAGCTTGAGTACAGGAAACACCGGGGAGCTGTTTTTT. As protein: CASSLSTGNTGELFF.

Only a few counts were recorded for this clone. The chain employs TRBV4-1 and TRBJ2-1; 8 nucleotides agree with TRBD1. V lost 1 base and J lost 3; bases outside the gene matches: 2. From germline, CDR1 is MGHRA and CDR2 YSYEKL. The length of the CDR3 is 15 residues. Written as DNA, the CDR3 is TGCGCCAGCAGCCAAGTGGGACAGGTCTACAATGAGCAGTTCTTC. Protein sequence: CASSQVGQVYNEQFF.

This chain joins TRBV4-1 and TRBJ2-3, with 9 bases that match TRBD2. The length of the CDR3 is 15 residues. V lost 4 bases, J lost 2 bases, and 4 bases stayed unmatched. CDR1 is MGHRA, CDR2 YSYEKL, per germline. The CDR3 nucleotides read TGCGCCAGCAGCCGACTAGCGGTTACCACAGATACGCAGTATTTT. Amino acid sequence: CASSRLAVTTDTQYF.

V gene TRBV23-1 combines with J gene TRBJ2-5; possible D gene TRBD2, 5 bases. TRBV23-1 is placed among ORFs of uncertain function. V lost 3 bases to trimming and J lost 2 bases, with 10 bases between them. The CDR3 runs 14 residues. CDR3 region: CASSHSSGQETQYF. The CDR3 nucleotides read TGCGCCAGCAGTCATTCGTCGGGACAAGAGACCCAGTACTTC.

The rearrangement links TRBV11-3 to TRBJ2-2, with 7 bases lining up with TRBD1. The V and J ends lost 1 base and 4 bases, in that order; junction bases with no gene match: 3. CDR1 is SGHNT and CDR2 is YENEEA in the germline V gene. CDR3 length: 15 amino acids. CDR3 sequence reads: CASSLVAGGTGELFF. CDR3 nucleotide sequence: TGTGCCAGCAGCTTAGTCGCAGGGGGCACCGGGGAGCTGTTTTTT.

The chain links TRBV6-6 to TRBJ1-5, with TRBD1 matching 10 bases. The germline CDR1 and CDR2 sequences are MNHNY and SVGAGI (reference sequence). The CDR3 is 14 amino acids. V trimming: 2 bases; J trimming: 6 bases; junction bases outside the gene matches: 1. DNA of the CDR3: TGTGCCAGCAGTTACGGGGACAGGGGTCAGCCCCAGCATTTT. Its protein is CASSYGDRGQPQHF.

DNA for the CDR3: TGTGCCAGCAGGGACGGGAACTCCTACGAGCAGTACGTC. This encodes CASRDGNSYEQYV. The V call is TRBV6-6, the J call TRBJ2-7, with a possible D match to TRBD2 (5 bases). CDR1 and CDR2 from the germline V gene are MNHNY and SVGAGI (reference sequence). CDR3 length: 13 residues. V lost 6 bases and J lost 0, with 9 bases in between.

The chain joins TRBV7-2 to TRBJ2-7; D is unclear. V lost 2 bases and J 0 bases, leaving 11 bases between the germline ends. The CDR3 spans 15 residues. Germline V gene lookup returns CDR1 SGHTA and CDR2 FQGNSA. This CDR3 reads CASSLLAMRSYEQYF. The DNA of the CDR3 is TGTGCCAGCAGCTTATTAGCAATGCGCTCCTACGAGCAGTACTTC.

V is TRBV18 and J is TRBJ1-1; 8 nucleotides align to TRBD1. V lost 3 bases to trimming and J lost 0 bases; unmatched junction nucleotides: 6. CDR3 size: 16 residues. CDR1 and CDR2 from the germline V gene are KGHSH and LQKENI. The CDR3 here is CASSPTGGTMNTEAFF. CDR3 nucleotide sequence: TGTGCCAGCTCACCTACAGGGGGGACTATGAACACTGAAGCTTTCTTT.

The chain is built from TRBV7-2 and TRBJ2-2; D not resolved. V shed 4 bases and J shed 4 bases, with 10 bases lying between them. The CDR3 consists of 14 residues. CDR1 and CDR2 (germline): SGHTA, FQGNSA. CDR3 in amino acids: CASSSRQSTGELFF. CDR3 sequence (DNA): TGTGCCAGCAGCTCCCGACAAAGCACCGGGGAGCTGTTTTTT. The full variable domain, rest sourced from reference TRBV7-2 and TRBJ2-2, is GAGVSQSPSNKVTEKGKDVELRCDPISGHTALYWYRQSLGQGLEFLIYFQGNSAPDKSGLPSDRFSAERTGGSVSTLTIQRTQQEDSAVYLCASSSRQSTGELFFGEGSRLTVL.

This clone has a handful of counts. V and J are TRBV3-1 (or the pseudogene TRBV3-2) and TRBJ2-7, with D possibly matching TRBD1 (6 bases). Per germline, CDR1 LGHDT and CDR2 YNNKEL (reference sequence). This CDR3 has 15 amino acids. Trimming cost V 1 base and J 3 bases, with 13 bases left between them. This CDR3 reads CASSQVGRGLYEQYF. The CDR3 coding sequence is TGTGCCAGCAGCCAAGTAGGCAGGGGCCTCTACGAGCAGTACTTC.

The chain carries TRBV11-2 and TRBJ2-4, with 8 positions matching TRBD1. After removal of 1 base from V and 6 bases from J, the junction contained 5 bases not matched to a gene. The germline CDR1 and CDR2 sequences are SGHAT and FQNNGV. The length of the CDR3 is 15 residues. The CDR3, as DNA: TGTGCCAGCAGCTTAGCTCCTACAGGGGGAAACATTCAGTACTTC. Protein product: CASSLAPTGGNIQYF.

The V call is TRBV28, the J call TRBJ1-4, with TRBD1 matching over 7 bases. The CDR3 length is 16 residues. Germline CDR1 and CDR2: MDHEN and SYDVKM. The V gene end was trimmed by 8 bases and the J gene end by 7 bases; junction bases not matched to a gene: 16. This CDR3 is CASDVGRQGVGEKLFF. The CDR3 DNA sequence: TGTGCCAGCGACGTCGGTCGACAGGGTGTCGGTGAAAAACTGTTTTTT.

The chain links TRBV10-2 to TRBJ2-3; TRBD2 aligns across 9 bases. The length of the CDR3 is 14 residues. The V gene end was trimmed by 5 bases and the J gene end by 0 bases; junction bases not matched to a gene: 0. Germline V gene data show CDR1 as WSHSY and CDR2 as SAAADI. For the CDR3, the DNA is TGCGCCAGCAGTACTAGCGGGAGCACAGATACGCAGTATTTT. Amino acids: CASSTSGSTDTQYF.

The CDR3 sequence: CASSPAEDSPLHF. The DNA for the CDR3 is TGTGCCAGCTCACCAGCCGAGGATTCACCCCTCCACTTT. The V call is TRBV18, the J call TRBJ1-6; D is unresolved. The germline gives CDR1 KGHSH, CDR2 LQKENI. The CDR3 sequence is 13 residues long. With 2 bases removed from V and 8 bases from J, the gap between germline ends came to 7 bases.